Detailed here is one T cell receptor beta chain. Its antigen is currently unknown. The study sequenced cultured CD4+ T cell DNA using the Oncomine TCR Beta short-read assay. TCRdb re-analysed the PCR reads in MiXCR, keeping a single row per CDR3 protein. This table has some 15,000 distinct CDR3 sequences, under 80% appearing once. This specimen belongs to a study of vaccination and CD4 T cells after COVID-19. Across the study: Six male and four female convalescents took part, two of them Hispanic. Overlapping spike peptides of SARS-CoV-2, HCoV-NL63, HCoV-OC43 and HCoV-229E were used, and cells were stimulated with them. Study results and limitations: Convalescent patients displayed a median 86.3% of reactive clones emerging only post-vaccination.

CDR3 length: 14 amino acids. Trimming cost V 3 bases and J 6 bases; bases outside gene matches: 7. Germline V lookup: CDR1 GTSNPN, CDR2 SVGIG (reference sequence). Regarding treatment: 10-day PBMC culture with coronavirus spike peptide pools or control peptides (ViraFEST assay). IL-2 (around 9.8 IU/ml) and peptide pools (approximately 9.7 ug/ml) were added to cultures of over 1.5 million PBMCs per well. The TCR was taken from a human donor who had recovered from COVID-19. The chain uses TRBV30 and TRBJ1-5; 8 nucleotides agree with TRBD1. Sequencing input: CD4+ T cells from blood, cultured in vitro. This CDR3 reads CAWSHTGGSQPQHF. CDR3 DNA: TGTGCCTGGAGCCACACAGGGGGGAGTCAGCCCCAGCATTTT.